Listed below are T cell receptor beta chains from one sample, sequenced in a study of T cell responses to AZD1222 COVID-19 vaccine. The assay was immunoSEQ multiplex PCR, and TCRdb's table has in-frame clones only and misses some. This sample has around 130,000 clones; around 90% occur once, and the top ten carry roughly 7.5%. The sample in question was peripheral blood, obtained 28 days after the second dose of the MenACWY control vaccine. The receptor set was obtained from an adult who received the MenACWY meningococcal vaccine as a control. Both conserved end residues are part of each CDR3. A D gene is named only where the DNA matches it firmly. Expanded clones are given a class, and other clones once, few, many or no size at all.

J gene	D gene	clone size	V gene	CDR3 protein	CDR3 DNA
TRBJ2-3	.	.	TRBV20-1	CSASKESGWGHTQYF	TGCAGTGCTAGTAAGGAGTCAGGGTGGGGGCATACGCAGTATTTT
TRBJ2-7	.	.	TRBV6-6	CASSYGASPYEQYF	TGTGCCAGCAGTTACGGGGCCAGTCCCTACGAGCAGTACTTC
TRBJ1-4	TRBD1	.	TRBV7-9	CASSVTGGLGEKLFF	TGTGCCAGCAGCGTTACAGGGGGTCTCGGTGAAAAACTGTTTTTT
TRBJ1-1	TRBD1	.	TRBV7-2	CASSFDRGRLAFF	TGTGCCAGCAGCTTTGACAGGGGGCGCTTGGCTTTCTTT
TRBJ2-5	TRBD2	few	TRBV15	CATSRDRGEGTQYF	TGTGCCACCAGCAGAGATCGGGGGGAGGGGACCCAGTACTTC
TRBJ1-5	.	.	TRBV5-5	CASSRTGGYSNQPQHF	TGTGCCAGCAGCAGAACCGGCGGGTATAGCAATCAGCCCCAGCATTTT
TRBJ1-5	.	.	TRBV7-8	CASSTRTENQPQHF	TGTGCCAGCAGCACCCGGACGGAGAATCAGCCCCAGCATTTT
TRBJ2-5	TRBD1	.	TRBV19	CASSMTGGAGETQYF	TGTGCCAGTAGTATGACAGGGGGAGCGGGCGAGACCCAGTACTTC
TRBJ2-5	.	once	TRBV11-3	CASSSWTDQETQYF	TGTGCCAGCAGCTCTTGGACTGATCAAGAGACCCAGTACTTC
TRBJ2-5	TRBD1	.	TRBV23-1	CASSHLDRNQETQYF	TGCGCCAGCAGTCACCTGGACAGGAACCAAGAGACCCAGTACTTC
TRBJ2-5	TRBD2	.	TRBV13	CASSLRQGGETQYF	TGTGCCAGCAGCTTAAGGCAGGGAGGGGAGACCCAGTACTTC
TRBJ2-1	TRBD2	.	TRBV14	CASSQESERGPQFF	TGTGCCAGCAGCCAAGAATCGGAGCGGGGGCCTCAGTTCTTC
TRBJ1-6	.	.	TRBV27	CASSSVVQQNSPLHF	TGTGCCAGCAGTTCGGTAGTACAGCAGAATTCACCCCTCCACTTT
TRBJ2-7	.	.	TRBV12-3/TRBV12-4	CASSWLGMNEQYF	TGTGCCAGCAGTTGGCTGGGTATGAACGAGCAGTACTTC
TRBJ1-5	.	.	TRBV6-2/TRBV6-3	CASSSRVDVSNQPQHF	TGTGCCAGCAGTTCCCGCGTGGATGTTAGCAATCAGCCCCAGCATTTT
TRBJ2-5	.	.	TRBV12-5	CASGLRTGPFGGETQYF	TGTGCTAGTGGTTTAAGGACAGGGCCCTTCGGGGGGGAGACCCAGTACTTC
TRBJ2-3	.	.	TRBV7-9	CASSLVSVADTQYF	TGTGCCAGCAGCTTAGTGAGCGTGGCAGATACGCAGTATTTT
TRBJ2-2	.	.	TRBV3-1/TRBV3-2	CASSQNRASGGELFF	TGTGCCAGCAGCCAAAATCGGGCCAGTGGCGGGGAGCTGTTTTTT
TRBJ1-2	.	.	TRBV28	CASRSPGSRGYTF	TGTGCCAGCCGCTCTCCAGGGAGTCGAGGCTACACCTTC
TRBJ2-5	.	.	TRBV5-1	CASSLMGSGETQYF	TGCGCCAGCAGCTTGATGGGGTCCGGGGAGACCCAGTACTTC
TRBJ1-5	.	.	TRBV5-6	CASSLGLGNQPQHF	TGTGCCAGCAGCTTGGGGTTAGGCAATCAGCCCCAGCATTTT
TRBJ2-2	TRBD1	.	TRBV2	CASSPQGAVNTGELFF	TGTGCCAGCAGTCCTCAGGGGGCCGTTAACACCGGGGAGCTGTTTTTT
TRBJ2-4	.	.	TRBV3-1/TRBV3-2	CASSQNFGSGNIQYF	TGTGCCAGCAGCCAAAACTTTGGATCAGGGAACATTCAGTACTTC
TRBJ1-2	.	many	TRBV2	CASSTNYGYTF	TGTGCCAGCAGTACGAACTATGGCTACACCTTC
TRBJ2-7	.	.	TRBV13	CASSLVGSSDGTYEQYF	TGTGCCAGCAGCTTAGTAGGAAGCTCGGACGGTACCTACGAGCAGTACTTC
TRBJ2-7	.	.	TRBV10-2	CASREGYEAEQYF	TGCGCCAGCAGGGAGGGGTATGAGGCCGAGCAGTACTTC
TRBJ2-1	TRBD2	.	TRBV5-5	CASSVAGREVNNEQFF	TGTGCCAGCAGCGTGGCCGGGCGGGAGGTCAACAATGAGCAGTTCTTC
TRBJ2-7	.	.	TRBV11-2	CASSSSGAAYEQYF	TGTGCCAGCAGCTCCTCCGGGGCTGCCTACGAGCAGTACTTC
TRBJ1-2	TRBD1	.	TRBV10-3	CAISELTGTGRLANYGYTF	TGTGCCATCAGTGAGCTCACCGGGACAGGGAGGTTAGCTAACTATGGCTACACCTTC
TRBJ2-1	.	.	TRBV11-3	CASSLGRDLEYNEQFF	TGTGCCAGCAGCTTAGGCCGGGACTTAGAATACAATGAGCAGTTCTTC
TRBJ1-5	.	.	TRBV19	CASSIDRLGVNQPQHF	TGTGCCAGTAGTATAGATCGGTTAGGGGTCAATCAGCCCCAGCATTTT
TRBJ2-1	.	.	TRBV24-1	CATSDLTGVDNNEQFF	TGTGCCACCAGTGATTTGACGGGTGTGGACAACAATGAGCAGTTCTTC
TRBJ1-5	.	.	TRBV6-5	CASSYSISGDQPQHF	TGTGCCAGCAGTTACTCGATTTCAGGGGATCAGCCCCAGCATTTT
TRBJ1-1	.	.	TRBV28	CASTTGSTEAFF	TGTGCCAGCACCACAGGTTCCACTGAAGCTTTCTTT
TRBJ2-1	.	.	TRBV6-5	CASSSRYEQFF	TGTGCCAGCAGTTCCCGATATGAGCAGTTCTTC
TRBJ2-7	.	.	TRBV3-1/TRBV3-2	CASSQVPSLEYEQYF	TGTGCCAGCAGCCAAGTTCCTTCGTTGGAATACGAGCAGTACTTC